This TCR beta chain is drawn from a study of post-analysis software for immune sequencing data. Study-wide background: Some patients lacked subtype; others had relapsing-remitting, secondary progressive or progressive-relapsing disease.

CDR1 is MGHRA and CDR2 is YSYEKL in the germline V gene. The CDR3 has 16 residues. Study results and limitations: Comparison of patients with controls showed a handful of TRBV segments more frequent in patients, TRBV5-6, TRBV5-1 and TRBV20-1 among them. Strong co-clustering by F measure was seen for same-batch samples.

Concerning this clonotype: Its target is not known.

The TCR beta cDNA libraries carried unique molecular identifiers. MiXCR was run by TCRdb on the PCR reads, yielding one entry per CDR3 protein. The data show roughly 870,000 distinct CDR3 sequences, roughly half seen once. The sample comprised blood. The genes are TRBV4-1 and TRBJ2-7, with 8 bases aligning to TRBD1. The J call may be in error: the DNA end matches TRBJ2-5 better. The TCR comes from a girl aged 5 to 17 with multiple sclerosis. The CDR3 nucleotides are TGCGCCAGCAGCCAAGTATCGGACAGGGCCTGGGAGACCCAGTACTTC. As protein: CASSQVSDRAWETQYF.